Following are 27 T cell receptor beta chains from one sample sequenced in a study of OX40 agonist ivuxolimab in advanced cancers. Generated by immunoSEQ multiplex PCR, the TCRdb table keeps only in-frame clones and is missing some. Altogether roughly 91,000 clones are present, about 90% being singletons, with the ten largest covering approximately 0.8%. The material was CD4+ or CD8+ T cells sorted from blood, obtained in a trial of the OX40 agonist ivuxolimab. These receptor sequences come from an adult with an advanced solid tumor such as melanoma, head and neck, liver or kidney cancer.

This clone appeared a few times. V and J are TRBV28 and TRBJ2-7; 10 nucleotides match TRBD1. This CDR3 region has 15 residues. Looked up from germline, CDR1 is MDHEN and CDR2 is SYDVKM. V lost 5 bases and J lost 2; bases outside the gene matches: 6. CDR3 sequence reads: CASSPTGGRAYEQYF. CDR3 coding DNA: TGTGCCAGCAGTCCGACAGGGGGCCGAGCCTACGAGCAGTACTTC.

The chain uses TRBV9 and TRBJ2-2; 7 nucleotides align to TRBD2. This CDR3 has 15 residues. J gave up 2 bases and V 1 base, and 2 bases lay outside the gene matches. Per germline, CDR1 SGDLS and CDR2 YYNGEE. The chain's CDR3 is CASSVTGGNTGELFF. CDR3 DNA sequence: TGTGCCAGCAGCGTAACGGGGGGAAACACCGGGGAGCTGTTTTTT.

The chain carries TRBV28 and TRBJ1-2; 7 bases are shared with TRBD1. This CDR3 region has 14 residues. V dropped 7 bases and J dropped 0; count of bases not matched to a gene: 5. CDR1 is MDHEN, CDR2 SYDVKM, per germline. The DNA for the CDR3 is TGTGCCAGCAATTCGGGACAGTCTAACTATGGCTACACCTTC. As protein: CASNSGQSNYGYTF.

This CDR3 is CASSQDPRQPIPYEQYF. The CDR3 nucleotides are TGCGCCAGCAGCCAAGATCCCAGGCAGCCAATACCCTACGAGCAGTACTTC. This chain links TRBV4-1 with TRBJ2-7; D unclear. V was cut by 0 bases and J by 2 bases, with 17 bases left in between. CDR1 is MGHRA and CDR2 is YSYEKL in the germline V gene. The CDR3 has 17 amino acids.

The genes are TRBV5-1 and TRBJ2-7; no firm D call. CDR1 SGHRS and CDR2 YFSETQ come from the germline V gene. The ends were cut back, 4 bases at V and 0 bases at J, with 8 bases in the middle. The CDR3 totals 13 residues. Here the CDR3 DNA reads TGCGCCAGCAGCGAATACAGCTCCTACGAGCAGTACTTC. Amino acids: CASSEYSSYEQYF.

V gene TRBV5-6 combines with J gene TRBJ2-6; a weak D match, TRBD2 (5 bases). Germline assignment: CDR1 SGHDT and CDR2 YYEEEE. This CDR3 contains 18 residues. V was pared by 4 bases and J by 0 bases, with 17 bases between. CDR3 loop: CASSNRRLASSGANVLTF. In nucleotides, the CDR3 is TGTGCCAGCAGCAATCGGAGGCTAGCTTCCTCTGGGGCCAACGTCCTGACTTTC.

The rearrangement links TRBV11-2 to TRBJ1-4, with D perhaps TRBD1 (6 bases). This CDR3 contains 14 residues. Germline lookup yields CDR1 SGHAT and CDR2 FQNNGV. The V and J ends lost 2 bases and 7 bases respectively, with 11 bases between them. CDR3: CASSLSRGAEKLFF. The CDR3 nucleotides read TGTGCCAGCAGCTTAAGCAGGGGTGCTGAAAAACTGTTTTTT.

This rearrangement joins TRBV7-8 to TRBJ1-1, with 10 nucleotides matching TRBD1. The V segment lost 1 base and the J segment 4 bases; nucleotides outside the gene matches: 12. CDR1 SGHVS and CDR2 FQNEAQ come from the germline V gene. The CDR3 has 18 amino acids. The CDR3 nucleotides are TGTGCCAGCAGCTTAGGGAGGTGGAGGGGACAGGGGACCACTGAAGCTTTCTTT. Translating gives CASSLGRWRGQGTTEAFF.

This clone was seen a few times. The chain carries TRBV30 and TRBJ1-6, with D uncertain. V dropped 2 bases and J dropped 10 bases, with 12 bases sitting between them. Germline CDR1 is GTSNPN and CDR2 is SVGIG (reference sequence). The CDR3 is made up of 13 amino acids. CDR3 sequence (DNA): TGTGCCTGGAGTCTGAAGGCTGGGTCACCCCTCCACTTT. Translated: CAWSLKAGSPLHF.

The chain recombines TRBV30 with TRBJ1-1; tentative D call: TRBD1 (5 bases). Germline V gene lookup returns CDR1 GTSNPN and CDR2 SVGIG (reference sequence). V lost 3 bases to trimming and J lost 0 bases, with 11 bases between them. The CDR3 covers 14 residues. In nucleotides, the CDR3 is TGTGCCTGGAGAGCGGGGCGATTGAACACTGAAGCTTTCTTT. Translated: CAWRAGRLNTEAFF.

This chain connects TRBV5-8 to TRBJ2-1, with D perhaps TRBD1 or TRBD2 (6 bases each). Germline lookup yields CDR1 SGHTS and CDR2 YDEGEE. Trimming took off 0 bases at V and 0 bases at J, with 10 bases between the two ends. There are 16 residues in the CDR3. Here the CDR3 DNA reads TGTGCCAGCAGCTTGGGAGGGGGGAGCTCCTACAATGAGCAGTTCTTC. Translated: CASSLGGGSSYNEQFF.

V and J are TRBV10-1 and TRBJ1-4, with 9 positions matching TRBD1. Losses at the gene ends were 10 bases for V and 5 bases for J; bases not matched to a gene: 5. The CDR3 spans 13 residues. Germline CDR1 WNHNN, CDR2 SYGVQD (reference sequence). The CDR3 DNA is TGCGCCAACCCCGGGACAGGGAATGAAAAACTGTTTTTT. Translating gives CANPGTGNEKLFF.

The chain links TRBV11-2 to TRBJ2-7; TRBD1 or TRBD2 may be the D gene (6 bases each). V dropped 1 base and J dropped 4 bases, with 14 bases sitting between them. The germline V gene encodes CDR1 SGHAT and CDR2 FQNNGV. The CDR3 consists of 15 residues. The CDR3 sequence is CASSLAGGEVYEQYF. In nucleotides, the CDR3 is TGTGCCAGCAGCTTAGCCGGGGGCGAGGTTTACGAGCAGTACTTC.

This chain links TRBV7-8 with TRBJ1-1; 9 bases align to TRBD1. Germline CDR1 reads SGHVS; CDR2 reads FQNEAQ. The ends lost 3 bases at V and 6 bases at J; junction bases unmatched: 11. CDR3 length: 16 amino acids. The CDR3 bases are TGTGCCAGCAGCTTGACAGGGGGTTGGGACAACCCTGAAGCTTTCTTT. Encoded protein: CASSLTGGWDNPEAFF.

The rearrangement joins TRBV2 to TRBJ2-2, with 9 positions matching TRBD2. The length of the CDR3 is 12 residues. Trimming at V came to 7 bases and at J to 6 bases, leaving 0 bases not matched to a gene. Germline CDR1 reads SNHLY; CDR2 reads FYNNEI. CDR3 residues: CASTSGAGELFF. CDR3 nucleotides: TGTGCCAGCACTAGCGGGGCCGGGGAGCTGTTTTTT.

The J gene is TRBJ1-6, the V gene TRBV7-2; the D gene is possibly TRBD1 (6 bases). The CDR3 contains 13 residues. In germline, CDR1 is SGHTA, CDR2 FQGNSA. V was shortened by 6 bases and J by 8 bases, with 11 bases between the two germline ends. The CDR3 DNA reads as TGTGCCAGCAGGCAGGGGTTACATTCACCCCTCCACTTT. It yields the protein CASRQGLHSPLHF. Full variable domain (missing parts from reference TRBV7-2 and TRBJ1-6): GAGVSQSPSNKVTEKGKDVELRCDPISGHTALYWYRQSLGQGLEFLIYFQGNSAPDKSGLPSDRFSAERTGGSVSTLTIQRTQQEDSAVYLCASRQGLHSPLHFGNGTRLTVT.

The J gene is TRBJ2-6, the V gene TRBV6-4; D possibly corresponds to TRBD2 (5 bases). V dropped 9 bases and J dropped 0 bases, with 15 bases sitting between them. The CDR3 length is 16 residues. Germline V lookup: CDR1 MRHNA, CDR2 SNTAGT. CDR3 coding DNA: TGTGCCAGAAGAGGGAACCGCAGCTCTGGGGCCAACGTCCTGACTTTC. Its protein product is CARRGNRSSGANVLTF.

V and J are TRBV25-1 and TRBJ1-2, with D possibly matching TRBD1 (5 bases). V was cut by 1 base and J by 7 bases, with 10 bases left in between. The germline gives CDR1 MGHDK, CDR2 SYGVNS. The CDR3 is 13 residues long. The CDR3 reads CASSEWQGFGYTF. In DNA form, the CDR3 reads TGTGCCAGCAGTGAATGGCAGGGATTTGGCTACACCTTC.

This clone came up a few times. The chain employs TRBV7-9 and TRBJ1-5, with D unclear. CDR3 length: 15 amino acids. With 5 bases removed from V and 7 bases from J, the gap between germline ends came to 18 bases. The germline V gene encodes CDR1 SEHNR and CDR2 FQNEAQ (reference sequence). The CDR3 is CASSPSGGSGQPQHF. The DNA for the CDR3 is TGTGCCAGCAGCCCAAGTGGAGGTTCGGGACAGCCCCAGCATTTT.

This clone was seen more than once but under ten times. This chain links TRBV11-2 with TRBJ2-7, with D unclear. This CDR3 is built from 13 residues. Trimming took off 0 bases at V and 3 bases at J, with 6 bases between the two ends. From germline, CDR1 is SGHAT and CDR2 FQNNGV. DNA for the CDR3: TGTGCCAGCAGCTTAGACAGGCACTACGAGCAGTACTTC. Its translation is CASSLDRHYEQYF.

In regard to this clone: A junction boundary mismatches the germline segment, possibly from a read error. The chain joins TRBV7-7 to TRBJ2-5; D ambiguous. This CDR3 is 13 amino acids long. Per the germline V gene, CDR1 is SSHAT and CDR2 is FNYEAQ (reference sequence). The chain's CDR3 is CASSLRLGETQYF. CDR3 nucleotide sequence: TGTGCTAGCAGCCTACGACTGGGCGAGACCCAGTACTTC.

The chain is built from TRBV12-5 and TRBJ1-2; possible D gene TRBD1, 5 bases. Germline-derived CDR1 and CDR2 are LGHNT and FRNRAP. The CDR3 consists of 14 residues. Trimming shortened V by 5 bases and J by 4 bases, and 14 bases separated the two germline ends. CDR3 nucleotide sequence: TGTGCTAGTGGTCCCATCGACAGCATCTATGGCTACACCTTC. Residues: CASGPIDSIYGYTF.

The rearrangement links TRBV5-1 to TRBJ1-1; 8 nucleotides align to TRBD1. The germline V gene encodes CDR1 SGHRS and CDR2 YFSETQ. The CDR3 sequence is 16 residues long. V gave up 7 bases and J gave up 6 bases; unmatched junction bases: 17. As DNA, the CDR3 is TGCGCCAGCCTCCCGGGGCAGGGGGCTGGGTATTCTGAAGCTTTCTTT. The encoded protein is CASLPGQGAGYSEAFF.

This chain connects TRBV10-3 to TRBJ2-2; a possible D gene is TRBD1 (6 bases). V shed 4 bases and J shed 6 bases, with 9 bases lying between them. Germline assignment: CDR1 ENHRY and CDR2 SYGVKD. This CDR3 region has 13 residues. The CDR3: CAISVYRAGELFF. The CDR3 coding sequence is TGTGCCATCAGTGTTTACAGGGCCGGGGAGCTGTTTTTT.

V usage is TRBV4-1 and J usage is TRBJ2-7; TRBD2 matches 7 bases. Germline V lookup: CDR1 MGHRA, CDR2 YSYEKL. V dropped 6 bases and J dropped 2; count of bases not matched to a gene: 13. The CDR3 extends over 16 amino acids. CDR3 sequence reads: CASRTSTGGNTYEQYF. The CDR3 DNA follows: TGCGCCAGCAGGACTTCTACCGGGGGGAACACCTACGAGCAGTACTTC.

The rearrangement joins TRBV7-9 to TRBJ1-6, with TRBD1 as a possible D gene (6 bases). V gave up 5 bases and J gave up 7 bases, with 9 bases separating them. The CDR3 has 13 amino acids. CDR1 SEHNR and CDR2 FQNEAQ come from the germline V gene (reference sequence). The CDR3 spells CASSRQGNSPLHF. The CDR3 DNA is TGTGCCAGCAGCCGGCAGGGGAATTCACCCCTCCACTTT. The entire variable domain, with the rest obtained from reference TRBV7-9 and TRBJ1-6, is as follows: DTGVSQNPRHKITKRGQNVTFRCDPISEHNRLYWYRQTLGQGPEFLTYFQNEAQLEKSRLLSDRFSAERPKGSFSTLEIQRTEQGDSAMYLCASSRQGNSPLHFGNGTRLTVT.

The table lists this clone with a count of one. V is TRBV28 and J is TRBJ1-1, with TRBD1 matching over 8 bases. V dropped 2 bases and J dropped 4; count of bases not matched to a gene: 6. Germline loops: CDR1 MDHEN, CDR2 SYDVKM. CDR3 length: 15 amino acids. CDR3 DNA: TGTGCCAGCAGTTTAACGGACAGGGCGAGCACTGAAGCTTTCTTT. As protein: CASSLTDRASTEAFF.